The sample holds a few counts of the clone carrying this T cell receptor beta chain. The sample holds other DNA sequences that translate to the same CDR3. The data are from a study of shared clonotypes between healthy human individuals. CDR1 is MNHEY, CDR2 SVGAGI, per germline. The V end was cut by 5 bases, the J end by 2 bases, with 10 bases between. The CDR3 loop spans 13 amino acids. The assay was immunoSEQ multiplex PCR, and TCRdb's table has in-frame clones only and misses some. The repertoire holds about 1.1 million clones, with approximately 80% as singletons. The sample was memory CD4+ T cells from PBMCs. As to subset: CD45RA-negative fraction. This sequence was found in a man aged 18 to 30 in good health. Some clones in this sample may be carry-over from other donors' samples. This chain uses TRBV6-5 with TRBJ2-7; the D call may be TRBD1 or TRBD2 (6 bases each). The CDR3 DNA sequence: TGTGCCAGCAGTCACAGGGAGGCCTACGAGCAGTACTTC. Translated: CASSHREAYEQYF.